This TCR beta chain was captured in a study of regulatory T cells in long-lasting Graves disease. With 5 bases clipped from V and 3 bases from J, the junction kept 7 bases outside the gene matches. This CDR3 spans 17 amino acids. Germline-derived CDR1 and CDR2 are SEHNR and FQNEAQ (reference sequence). Time point described: newly diagnosed GD, antithyroid drugs for less than 3 months. Extracted RNA from PBMCs served as the source of the TCR library. In this cohort, patients came from an endocrinology department located in Xi'an, China. HTBI primers from iRepertoire and Arm-PCR of CDR3 regions yielded the TCR beta libraries. TCRdb re-derived calls from the multiplex PCR reads in MiXCR, one entry per CDR3 protein. Among 400,000 to 650,000 distinct CDR3 sequences listed, more than 15% were seen once. This clonotype was picked up a small number of times. The data were also submitted as part of a second study, on T cells in Graves' hyperthyroidism and ophthalmopathy. As reported in that work: The hyperthyroidism patients had all been newly diagnosed, and their disease duration was under 2 months. Their ages ranged from 18 to 65 years. Model predictions of ophthalmopathy came a median roughly 6.4 months before onset.

The sequence derives from a woman aged 40 to 65 with Graves disease. The J gene is TRBJ2-7, the V gene TRBV7-9, with 16 bases fitting TRBD2. The sequences come from peripheral blood mononuclear cells (PBMCs), collected at new diagnosis, from a patient treated with antithyroid drugs. CDR3 protein: CASSPGLAGGGFYEQYF. The CDR3 DNA reads TGTGCCAGCAGCCCGGGACTAGCGGGGGGGGGGTTCTACGAGCAGTACTTC.